This entry lists 21 T cell receptor beta chains sequenced from one sample in a study of blood T cells in healthy people across ages (dated by TCRdb to between 2014 and 2017). The library was built by means of 5' RACE. TCRdb records Illumina HiSeq 2500 as the sequencer. A second PCR of about 6 to 11 cycles was run with a J-beta primer mix and a sample-barcoded 5' primer. Using fastp at Q25 and MiXCR, TCRdb reprocessed the public reads and kept productive beta chains. Each entry merges the rows of one CDR3 protein and shows their most common DNA and genes. For this sample the table gives roughly 800,000 distinct CDR3 sequences, of which approximately 53% were detected only once. The ten largest clones add up to around 40% of the sample. Sequencing was done on a sample of blood. These receptors were obtained from a man of 80 years or more in good health.

V and J are TRBV29-1 and TRBJ2-3; D may be TRBD2 (6 bases). The V gene's germline CDR1 is SQVTM and CDR2 ANQGSEA. This CDR3 comprises 12 residues. Trimming took 7 bases from V and 3 from J, leaving 11 bases between them. In nucleotides, the CDR3 is TGCAGCGCCCGGGACTTTACAGATACGCAGTATTTT. Encoded protein: CSARDFTDTQYF.

The rearrangement uses TRBV3-1 and TRBJ2-5, with TRBD2 matching over 7 bases. Germline V gene lookup returns CDR1 LGHDT and CDR2 YNNKEL (reference sequence). V lost 1 base, J lost 0 bases, and 11 bases stayed unmatched. The CDR3 consists of 18 residues. The CDR3 sequence: CASSQVSTGGRYQETQYF. The CDR3 DNA follows: TGTGCCAGCAGCCAAGTTTCGACGGGAGGCCGGTACCAAGAGACCCAGTACTTC.

The chain carries TRBV5-1 and TRBJ1-1, with 7 positions matching TRBD1. CDR1 and CDR2 from the germline V gene are SGHRS and YFSETQ. The CDR3 extends over 14 amino acids. The V segment lost 2 bases and the J segment 4 bases; nucleotides outside the gene matches: 5. The CDR3 sequence is CASSFQGGSTEAFF. In DNA, the CDR3 is TGCGCCAGCAGCTTTCAGGGGGGGAGCACTGAAGCTTTCTTT. The full variable domain, its missing parts supplied by reference TRBV5-1 and TRBJ1-1, is KAGVTQTPRYLIKTRGQQVTLSCSPISGHRSVSWYQQTPGQGLQFLFEYFSETQRNKGNFPGRFSGRQFSNSRSEMNVSTLELGDSALYLCASSFQGGSTEAFFGQGTRLTVV.

The chain employs TRBV7-9 and TRBJ2-7; 8 bases align to TRBD2. With V trimmed by 0 bases and J by 3 bases, 4 bases remained unmatched. CDR1 is SEHNR, CDR2 FQNEAQ, per germline (reference sequence). The CDR3 has 15 residues. As DNA, the CDR3 is TGTGCCAGCAGCTTAGCGGCGGGAGGAGTCTACGAGCAGTACTTC. This encodes CASSLAAGGVYEQYF.

V and J are TRBV18 and TRBJ1-6; D may be TRBD1 (6 bases). Trimming took off 2 bases at V and 7 bases at J, with 18 bases between the two ends. The CDR3 spans 17 residues. The V gene's germline CDR1 is KGHSH and CDR2 LQKENI. CDR3: CASSPISYPRGNSPLHF. As DNA, the CDR3 is TGTGCCAGCTCACCAATCAGCTACCCCAGGGGAAATTCACCCCTCCACTTT.

V and J are TRBV7-2 and TRBJ2-5, with TRBD2 identical over 8 bases. The V gene end was trimmed by 11 bases and the J gene end by 0 bases; junction bases not matched to a gene: 8. The CDR3 runs 14 residues. The germline CDR1 and CDR2 sequences are SGHTA and FQGNSA. CDR3 sequence (DNA): TGTGCCTCCCGGGGGGGCAAGAACCAAGAGACCCAGTACTTC. It is translated as CASRGGKNQETQYF. The full variable domain, completed using reference TRBV7-2 and TRBJ2-5, is GAGVSQSPSNKVTEKGKDVELRCDPISGHTALYWYRQSLGQGLEFLIYFQGNSAPDKSGLPSDRFSAERTGGSVSTLTIQRTQQEDSAVYLCASRGGKNQETQYFGPGTRLLVL.

About this clonotype itself: The final CDR3 position lacks the conserved phenylalanine or tryptophan, pointing to a likely read error. J is TRBJ1-2 and V is TRBV20-1; D possibly corresponds to TRBD1 (5 bases). Trimming took off 0 bases at V and 6 bases at J, with 14 bases between the two ends. The CDR3 is 14 residues long. The germline gives CDR1 DFQATT, CDR2 SNEGSKA (reference sequence). CDR3 in amino acids: CSARDMGREDGYTS. CDR3 in DNA: TGCAGTGCTAGAGATATGGGACGAGAGGATGGCTACACCTCC.

The chain has TRBV10-3 and TRBJ2-1, with 7 nucleotides matching TRBD2. Germline CDR1 is ENHRY and CDR2 is SYGVKD. CDR3 length equals 13 residues. With V trimmed by 11 bases and J by 9 bases, 13 bases remained unmatched. Here the CDR3 reads CAAQLEPGGEQFF. In nucleotides, the CDR3 is TGTGCCGCCCAATTAGAACCGGGGGGTGAGCAGTTCTTC.

The chain is built from TRBV10-3 and TRBJ2-5, with 11 bases fitting TRBD2. This CDR3 is built from 16 residues. Germline V gives CDR1 ENHRY, CDR2 SYGVKD. V trimming: 5 bases; J trimming: 7 bases; junction bases outside the gene matches: 12. The CDR3 protein is CAISPTSGSGGGTQYF. CDR3 DNA: TGTGCCATCAGTCCCACTAGCGGGAGCGGGGGAGGGACCCAGTACTTC.

The chain recombines TRBV12-3 or TRBV12-4 with TRBJ2-7; 12 nucleotides line up with TRBD2. The CDR3 sequence is 14 residues long. V gave up 6 bases and J gave up 2 bases; unmatched junction bases: 2. CDR3 residues: CASRLAGGAYEQYF. The DNA for the CDR3 is TGTGCCAGCAGACTAGCGGGAGGTGCCTACGAGCAGTACTTC.

There are a few counts of this clonotype. This sequence joins TRBV29-1 and TRBJ2-3, with TRBD2 matching 11 bases. CDR3 size: 17 residues. Germline lookup yields CDR1 SQVTM and CDR2 ANQGSEA. The trim removed 6 bases at V and 2 bases at J, leaving 13 bases unmatched. The DNA for the CDR3 is TGCAGCGTCGACACCTCCGGGACTAGCGGACTCACAGATACGCAGTATTTT. It codes for CSVDTSGTSGLTDTQYF.

This rearrangement joins TRBV2 to TRBJ2-7; perhaps TRBD1 as D (6 bases). From germline, CDR1 is SNHLY and CDR2 FYNNEI. Trimming removed 9 bases from V and 9 bases from J, with 18 bases in between. CDR3 length: 12 amino acids. CDR3 DNA sequence: TGTGCCAGAGAGACAGGCTATGGGGGGCAGTACTTC. Protein product: CARETGYGGQYF.

This clonotype was detected a few times. The chain couples TRBV6-5 to TRBJ1-2; the D gene is possibly TRBD1 (5 bases). The ends were cut back, 0 bases at V and 1 base at J, with 6 bases in the middle. The CDR3 is 14 residues long. CDR1 and CDR2 (germline): MNHEY, SVGAGI. For the CDR3, the DNA is TGTGCCAGCAGTTACTCGACAGTTAACTATGGCTACACCTTC. Amino acid sequence: CASSYSTVNYGYTF.

Comments on this clonotype: It may be a read error: a sequence one base away is much more abundant. The rearrangement links TRBV20-1 to TRBJ2-5; TRBD1 might be the D (6 bases). Germline V gene data show CDR1 as DFQATT and CDR2 as SNEGSKA (reference sequence). The CDR3 covers 15 residues. The CDR3 region has the DNA TGCAGTGCTAGAGATGGGAGCAGGGGACAAGAGATCCAGTACTTC. This gives the protein CSARDGSRGQEIQYF.

The rearrangement links TRBV5-1 to TRBJ1-5; the D is unclear. This CDR3 comprises 11 residues. V lost 2 bases, J lost 7 bases, and 4 bases lay in between. Germline V gives CDR1 SGHRS, CDR2 YFSETQ. CDR3 in DNA: TGCGCCAGCAGCTTTCACCAGCCCCAGCATTTT. This codes for CASSFHQPQHF.

As to this clonotype: A much bigger clone sits one base away, suggesting this may be a read error. The chain uses TRBV10-3 and TRBJ1-5, with 7 bases aligning to TRBD1. The CDR3 consists of 15 residues. The germline V gene encodes CDR1 ENHRY and CDR2 SYGVKD. Trimming cost V 8 bases and J 5 bases; bases outside gene matches: 12. The CDR3 DNA follows: TGTGCCATCGGTGGGTTCGACAGGGCTGATCAGCCCCAGCATTTT. This translates into CAIGGFDRADQPQHF.

This clonotype occurred a few times. The genes are TRBV12-3 or TRBV12-4 and TRBJ2-7, with 7 bases identical to TRBD2. The CDR3 consists of 14 residues. Germline trimming cut 8 bases from V and 5 bases from J; bases unmatched to any gene: 12. CDR3 bases: TGTGCCAGCCGGGAGGCGTCTCGTCAGCACGAGCAGTACTTC. Amino acid sequence: CASREASRQHEQYF.

This chain connects TRBV11-2 to TRBJ2-3; 11 bases are a match to TRBD2. The CDR3 contains 16 residues. V gave up 2 bases and J gave up 14 bases; unmatched junction bases: 15. Germline assignment: CDR1 SGHAT and CDR2 FQNNGV. The CDR3 sequence is CASSLTGSGRGRYAYF. As DNA, the CDR3 is TGTGCCAGCAGCTTAACTGGTAGCGGGAGGGGGAGATACGCGTATTTT.

Turning to this clonotype: Relative to the germline gene, one junction end is altered; a read error may explain this. CDR3 region: CASSLRGTAGYNAQFF. Written as DNA, the CDR3 is TGTGCCAGCAGCCTCCGCGGGACGGCGGGCTACAATGCGCAGTTCTTC. The chain recombines TRBV9 with TRBJ2-1, with a weak D call TRBD2 (6 bases). CDR3 size: 16 residues. The germline V gene encodes CDR1 SGDLS and CDR2 YYNGEE.

This clonotype was seen a handful of times. J is TRBJ2-5 and V is TRBV27; D may correspond to TRBD1 or TRBD2 (5 bases each). Per the germline V gene, CDR1 is MNHEY and CDR2 is SMNVEV (reference sequence). V gave up 5 bases and J gave up 11 bases, with 15 bases separating them. The CDR3 extends over 12 amino acids. CDR3 amino acids: CASSRDVREQYF. CDR3 sequence (DNA): TGTGCCAGCAGTCGGGACGTCAGAGAGCAGTACTTC.

The chain uses TRBV12-3 or TRBV12-4 and TRBJ2-1, with TRBD2 identical over 7 bases. The CDR3 runs 15 residues. Trimming cost V 2 bases and J 8 bases; bases outside gene matches: 9. The CDR3 coding sequence is TGTGCCAGCAGTTTAATTAGCGGGCCCAGGGATGAGCAGTTCTTC. Translation: CASSLISGPRDEQFF.